This T cell receptor (beta chain) was identified during a study of blood T cell repertoires in COVID-19. The overall study: The United States, Italy and Spain were the sources of the acute and convalescent COVID-19 samples. Sample material is recorded as cDNA or gDNA derived from T cells, B-cell-depleted T cells, or PBMCs.

In the authors' workflow: Amplification with reference gene primers provided the estimates of nucleated cell counts. The repertoire was sequenced with immunoSEQ multiplex PCR; TCRdb's copy has only in-frame clones and lacks some. The V and J calls and clone size are taken from that table; D and trimming were inferred from the DNA. The sample includes roughly 52,000 clones, roughly 87% of them seen just once. The CDR3 covers 16 residues. Trimming at V came to 2 bases and at J to 1 base, leaving 6 bases not matched to a gene. The germline V gene encodes CDR1 MNHNY and CDR2 SVGAGI (reference sequence). The sequence came from a woman aged 80 or over with acute or convalescent COVID-19. The sequenced material came from peripheral blood. The rearrangement uses TRBV6-6 and TRBJ2-7; 9 bases are a match to TRBD1. In nucleotides, the CDR3 is TGTGCCAGCAGTTACCGGGTCGGGACAGGGTCCTACGAGCAGTACTTC. It is translated as CASSYRVGTGSYEQYF.